This is a list of T cell receptor beta chains from one sample in a study of persistence of HIV-infected CD4 T cells. Measured with immunoSEQ multiplex PCR; TCRdb has only the in-frame clones, and not every one. The sample yields tens of thousands of clones, 88% seen once. No antigen is known for these receptors. Sequenced here: CD4+ T cells sorted from PBMCs after approximately 20-hour stimulation, sampled from a patient who received antiretroviral therapy. The receptors shown here come from an adult woman with HIV who was CMV-seropositive. Both conserved end residues are part of each CDR3. D genes are given only for firm matches. Rows give clone size only sometimes, using once, few, many, or a class for an expanded clone.

clone size: -; D gene: -; J gene: TRBJ2-1; V gene: TRBV5-1; CDR3 protein: CASSLIQGYGEQFF; CDR3 DNA: TGCGCCAGCAGCTTGATACAGGGCTATGGTGAGCAGTTCTTC
clone size: -; D gene: -; J gene: TRBJ2-7; V gene: TRBV27; CDR3 protein: CASSSSTLLPYGGQYF; CDR3 DNA: TGTGCCAGCAGTTCTTCTACGCTTCTGCCTTATGGGGGGCAGTACTTC
clone size: -; D gene: -; J gene: TRBJ1-3; V gene: TRBV5-5; CDR3 protein: CASSLGVYSGNTIYF; CDR3 DNA: TGTGCCAGCAGCTTGGGTGTTTACTCTGGAAACACCATATATTTT
clone size: -; D gene: -; J gene: TRBJ2-3; V gene: TRBV3-1/TRBV3-2; CDR3 protein: CASSQLQGGDTQYF; CDR3 DNA: TGTGCCAGCAGCCAACTCCAGGGGGGCGATACGCAGTATTTT
clone size: few; D gene: TRBD1; J gene: TRBJ1-1; V gene: TRBV19; CDR3 protein: CASSIARGISEAFF; CDR3 DNA: TGTGCCAGTAGTATCGCCAGGGGGATTTCTGAAGCTTTCTTT
clone size: -; D gene: TRBD2; J gene: TRBJ2-3; V gene: TRBV5-1; CDR3 protein: CASSRRLATDTQYF; CDR3 DNA: TGCGCCAGCAGCCGGAGACTAGCTACAGATACGCAGTATTTT
clone size: -; D gene: -; J gene: TRBJ1-2; V gene: TRBV25-1; CDR3 protein: CASSDLAWGYTF; CDR3 DNA: TGTGCCAGCAGTGACCTCGCTTGGGGCTACACCTTC
clone size: once; D gene: TRBD2; J gene: TRBJ2-3; V gene: TRBV5-1; CDR3 protein: CASSAGLAGTTPDTQYF; CDR3 DNA: TGCGCCAGCAGCGCTGGGCTAGCGGGGACCACGCCGGATACGCAGTATTTT
clone size: -; D gene: TRBD1; J gene: TRBJ1-1; V gene: TRBV5-1; CDR3 protein: CASSMDRGEAFF; CDR3 DNA: TGCGCCAGCAGCATGGACAGGGGGGAAGCTTTCTTT
clone size: -; D gene: -; J gene: TRBJ2-2; V gene: TRBV6-4; CDR3 protein: CASSVFQSTGELFF; CDR3 DNA: TGTGCCAGCAGTGTTTTCCAGTCCACCGGGGAGCTGTTTTTT
clone size: -; D gene: TRBD1; J gene: TRBJ1-6; V gene: TRBV10-3; CDR3 protein: CAISPGGLTSPLHF; CDR3 DNA: TGTGCCATCAGTCCAGGGGGCTTGACTTCACCCCTCCACTTT
clone size: -; D gene: -; J gene: TRBJ1-1; V gene: TRBV30; CDR3 protein: CAWRTENTEAFF; CDR3 DNA: TGTGCCTGGCGGACAGAGAACACTGAAGCTTTCTTT
clone size: -; D gene: -; J gene: TRBJ2-4; V gene: TRBV10-1; CDR3 protein: CASSDGSGHNIQYF; CDR3 DNA: TGCGCCAGCAGTGACGGATCGGGGCATAACATTCAGTACTTC
clone size: -; D gene: -; J gene: TRBJ1-2; V gene: TRBV6-5; CDR3 protein: CASSYRGQQGIRGYTF; CDR3 DNA: TGTGCCAGCAGTTACCGGGGTCAGCAGGGGATCCGGGGCTACACCTTC
clone size: -; D gene: -; J gene: TRBJ2-1; V gene: TRBV5-1; CDR3 protein: CASSLDRGSVHNEQFF; CDR3 DNA: TGCGCCAGCAGCTTGGATAGGGGAAGTGTCCACAATGAGCAGTTCTTC
clone size: -; D gene: -; J gene: TRBJ1-1; V gene: TRBV14; CDR3 protein: CASSRNGGLYTEAFF; CDR3 DNA: TGTGCCAGCAGCCGCAATGGAGGGTTGTACACTGAAGCTTTCTTT
clone size: -; D gene: -; J gene: TRBJ2-3; V gene: TRBV24-1; CDR3 protein: CATSDYTTAPWGTDTQYF; CDR3 DNA: TGTGCCACCAGTGATTATACCACCGCCCCCTGGGGCACAGATACGCAGTATTTT
clone size: -; D gene: -; J gene: TRBJ1-2; V gene: TRBV6-6; CDR3 protein: CASSYSEGVGYTF; CDR3 DNA: TGTGCCAGCAGTTACTCAGAGGGGGTTGGCTACACCTTC
clone size: -; D gene: -; J gene: TRBJ1-6; V gene: TRBV20-1; CDR3 protein: CSASFSGESPLHF; CDR3 DNA: TGCAGTGCTAGTTTCTCTGGGGAGTCACCCCTCCACTTT
clone size: few; D gene: -; J gene: TRBJ1-1; V gene: TRBV6-5; CDR3 protein: CASSSHRGTEAFF; CDR3 DNA: TGTGCCAGCAGTTCCCATCGAGGGACTGAAGCTTTCTTT
clone size: -; D gene: -; J gene: TRBJ2-1; V gene: TRBV20-1; CDR3 protein: CSASLYNEQFF; CDR3 DNA: TGCAGTGCTAGCCTTTACAATGAGCAGTTCTTC
clone size: -; D gene: TRBD2; J gene: TRBJ2-1; V gene: TRBV10-2; CDR3 protein: CASSGHSGGPYNEQFF; CDR3 DNA: TGCGCCAGCAGTGGTCATAGCGGGGGGCCTTACAATGAGCAGTTCTTC
clone size: -; D gene: -; J gene: TRBJ2-2; V gene: TRBV3-1/TRBV3-2; CDR3 protein: CASSQAWTGELFF; CDR3 DNA: TGTGCCAGCAGCCAAGCGTGGACCGGGGAGCTGTTTTTT
clone size: -; D gene: TRBD1; J gene: TRBJ2-5; V gene: TRBV27; CDR3 protein: CASSFQGAGETQYF; CDR3 DNA: TGTGCCAGCAGTTTCCAGGGGGCGGGAGAGACCCAGTACTTC
clone size: -; D gene: TRBD1; J gene: TRBJ2-3; V gene: TRBV9; CDR3 protein: CASSVVGQGNTDTQYF; CDR3 DNA: TGTGCCAGCAGCGTAGTGGGACAGGGTAACACAGATACGCAGTATTTT
clone size: -; D gene: -; J gene: TRBJ2-1; V gene: TRBV4-1; CDR3 protein: CASSAGVHRSYNEQFF; CDR3 DNA: TGCGCCAGCAGCGCTGGGGTACACCGCTCCTACAATGAGCAGTTCTTC
clone size: -; D gene: TRBD2; J gene: TRBJ2-3; V gene: TRBV5-6; CDR3 protein: CASTLGAGGSDTQYF; CDR3 DNA: TGTGCCAGCACCCTCGGAGCGGGGGGTTCGGATACGCAGTATTTT
clone size: -; D gene: -; J gene: TRBJ1-4; V gene: TRBV25-1; CDR3 protein: CASSDATVANEKLFF; CDR3 DNA: TGTGCCAGCAGTGACGCGACAGTGGCAAATGAAAAACTGTTTTTT
clone size: -; D gene: -; J gene: TRBJ1-2; V gene: TRBV5-4; CDR3 protein: CASSSITENYGYTF; CDR3 DNA: TGTGCCAGCAGCTCTATAACGGAGAACTATGGCTACACCTTC
clone size: -; D gene: -; J gene: TRBJ1-2; V gene: TRBV24-1; CDR3 protein: CATSEMGLNGYTF; CDR3 DNA: TGTGCCACCAGTGAAATGGGTCTCAACGGCTACACCTTC
clone size: -; D gene: -; J gene: TRBJ1-5; V gene: TRBV5-1; CDR3 protein: CASSLDAGLNQPQHF; CDR3 DNA: TGCGCCAGCAGCTTGGATGCGGGGCTGAATCAGCCCCAGCATTTT
clone size: -; D gene: -; J gene: TRBJ2-3; V gene: TRBV12-3/TRBV12-4; CDR3 protein: CASKAGTDTQYF; CDR3 DNA: TGTGCCAGCAAGGCGGGCACAGATACGCAGTATTTT
clone size: few; D gene: -; J gene: TRBJ2-1; V gene: TRBV13; CDR3 protein: CASSLGGFNSNEQFF; CDR3 DNA: TGTGCCAGCAGCCTGGGGGGCTTTAATAGCAATGAGCAGTTCTTC
clone size: -; D gene: TRBD1; J gene: TRBJ2-1; V gene: TRBV5-4; CDR3 protein: CASSSYRGRSYNEQFF; CDR3 DNA: TGTGCCAGCAGCTCCTACAGGGGGCGCTCCTACAATGAGCAGTTCTTC
clone size: -; D gene: TRBD2; J gene: TRBJ2-5; V gene: TRBV2; CDR3 protein: CASTRWGSGGNQETQYF; CDR3 DNA: TGTGCCAGCACACGCTGGGGGAGCGGGGGTAACCAAGAGACCCAGTACTTC
clone size: -; D gene: -; J gene: TRBJ2-1; V gene: TRBV5-4; CDR3 protein: CASSLEFSPMPYNEQFF; CDR3 DNA: TGTGCCAGCAGCTTGGAGTTTAGCCCCATGCCCTACAATGAGCAGTTCTTC
clone size: -; D gene: TRBD2; J gene: TRBJ2-1; V gene: TRBV7-2; CDR3 protein: CASSAPGTSAYNEQFF; CDR3 DNA: TGTGCCAGCAGCGCCCCCGGGACTAGTGCCTACAATGAGCAGTTCTTC
clone size: -; D gene: TRBD2; J gene: TRBJ2-2; V gene: TRBV9; CDR3 protein: CASTPSGGANGELFF; CDR3 DNA: TGTGCCAGCACCCCTAGCGGGGGGGCCAACGGGGAGCTGTTTTTT
clone size: -; D gene: -; J gene: TRBJ1-5; V gene: TRBV7-8; CDR3 protein: CASSAFGGNQPQHF; CDR3 DNA: TGTGCCAGCAGCGCATTCGGGGGCAATCAGCCCCAGCATTTT
clone size: -; D gene: -; J gene: TRBJ2-3; V gene: TRBV20-1; CDR3 protein: CSASISGTTDTQYF; CDR3 DNA: TGCAGTGCTAGTATCTCAGGGACAACGGATACGCAGTATTTT
clone size: -; D gene: -; J gene: TRBJ1-5; V gene: TRBV27; CDR3 protein: CASSFRGIRNQPQHF; CDR3 DNA: TGTGCCAGCAGTTTCCGCGGGATTCGAAATCAGCCCCAGCATTTT
clone size: -; D gene: TRBD1; J gene: TRBJ1-2; V gene: TRBV30; CDR3 protein: CAWSRFGDRGPLGTNYGYTF; CDR3 DNA: TGTGCCTGGAGTCGGTTTGGGGACAGGGGACCTCTGGGCACTAACTATGGCTACACCTTC
clone size: -; D gene: TRBD1; J gene: TRBJ2-2; V gene: TRBV18; CDR3 protein: CASSPLRPGQGRNTGELFF; CDR3 DNA: TGTGCCAGCTCACCGTTGAGGCCGGGACAGGGAAGAAACACCGGGGAGCTGTTTTTT
clone size: once; D gene: TRBD1; J gene: TRBJ1-2; V gene: TRBV5-6; CDR3 protein: CASSSLDRAGGYTF; CDR3 DNA: TGTGCCAGCAGCTCCCTAGACAGGGCTGGTGGCTACACCTTC
clone size: -; D gene: -; J gene: TRBJ1-1; V gene: TRBV10-3; CDR3 protein: CAISAPPPGQNTEAFF; CDR3 DNA: TGTGCCATCAGTGCCCCCCCGCCGGGCCAGAACACTGAAGCTTTCTTT
clone size: -; D gene: -; J gene: TRBJ1-1; V gene: TRBV5-1; CDR3 protein: CASSLGANTEAFF; CDR3 DNA: TGCGCCAGCAGCTTGGGCGCGAACACTGAAGCTTTCTTT
clone size: -; D gene: -; J gene: TRBJ2-2; V gene: TRBV7-3; CDR3 protein: CASSLMRGDSGAGELFF; CDR3 DNA: TGTGCCAGCAGCTTAATGAGGGGTGACTCGGGTGCCGGGGAGCTGTTTTTT
clone size: -; D gene: -; J gene: TRBJ1-5; V gene: TRBV10-1; CDR3 protein: CASSEYSNQPQHF; CDR3 DNA: TGCGCCAGCAGTGAGTATAGCAATCAGCCCCAGCATTTT
clone size: -; D gene: TRBD2; J gene: TRBJ2-6; V gene: TRBV18; CDR3 protein: CASSLRTLQGPGGSGANVLTF; CDR3 DNA: TGTGCCAGCTCACTACGTACGCTTCAGGGACCGGGAGGCTCTGGGGCCAACGTCCTGACTTTC
clone size: -; D gene: TRBD2; J gene: TRBJ2-6; V gene: TRBV15; CDR3 protein: CATWEGGAGANVLTF; CDR3 DNA: TGTGCCACCTGGGAGGGCGGGGCTGGGGCCAACGTCCTGACTTTC
clone size: -; D gene: -; J gene: TRBJ2-3; V gene: TRBV5-1; CDR3 protein: CASSLEARSDTQYF; CDR3 DNA: TGCGCCAGCAGCTTGGAGGCTAGATCAGATACGCAGTATTTT
clone size: -; D gene: -; J gene: TRBJ1-6; V gene: TRBV7-8; CDR3 protein: CASSLDMAANSPLHF; CDR3 DNA: TGTGCCAGCAGCTTAGACATGGCAGCTAATTCACCCCTCCACTTT
clone size: -; D gene: TRBD2; J gene: TRBJ2-1; V gene: TRBV10-1; CDR3 protein: CASSLAGADNEQFF; CDR3 DNA: TGCGCCAGCAGTCTAGCGGGGGCGGACAATGAGCAGTTCTTC
clone size: once; D gene: -; J gene: TRBJ2-2; V gene: TRBV6-5; CDR3 protein: CASSYSAVGRELFF; CDR3 DNA: TGTGCCAGCAGTTACTCCGCGGTTGGGAGGGAGCTGTTTTTT